The 15 T cell receptor beta chains given below trace back to one sample, sequenced in a study of radiation and T cells in renal cell carcinoma. Clones were sequenced by immunoSEQ multiplex PCR, and TCRdb holds only the in-frame ones, with some missing. The repertoire consists of more than 60,000 clones, with roughly 80% occurring once and the leading ten covering 2% to 3%. Documented time point: blood 4 weeks post-SBRT, at nephrectomy. Regarding treatment: 15 Gy SBRT to primary tumor, nephrectomy 4 weeks later. The sample was blood, taken from a patient whose treatment included radiotherapy and nephrectomy. Every receptor here comes from an older woman with renal cell carcinoma.

The V gene is TRBV18, the J gene TRBJ1-5; D gene ambiguous. Trimming stripped 4 bases from V and 3 bases from J, with 13 bases between. The CDR3 contains 15 residues. Germline V gene sequence: CDR1 KGHSH, CDR2 LQKENI. The CDR3 reads CASSRSDGNNQPQHF. The CDR3 bases are TGTGCCAGCTCACGTTCGGACGGGAACAATCAGCCCCAGCATTTT.

This clone was counted a single time. The gene calls are TRBV18 and TRBJ1-2; 8 bases match TRBD1. Looked up from germline, CDR1 is KGHSH and CDR2 is LQKENI. CDR3 length equals 15 residues. The V segment lost 4 bases and the J segment 3 bases; nucleotides outside the gene matches: 7. The CDR3 here is CASSLNGQGDYGYTF. The CDR3 DNA reads as TGTGCCAGCTCACTAAACGGACAGGGCGACTATGGCTACACCTTC.

J is TRBJ1-1 and V is TRBV28, with no clear D. Germline CDR1 and CDR2: MDHEN and SYDVKM. V gave up 3 bases and J gave up 6 bases, with 8 bases separating them. The CDR3 runs 12 residues. The CDR3 DNA follows: TGTGCCAGCAGTTTGGCTGTTCCTGAAGCTTTCTTT. This translates into CASSLAVPEAFF.

This chain connects TRBV6-5 to TRBJ2-7; 8 nucleotides agree with TRBD1. J was trimmed by 6 bases and V by 4 bases; bases with no gene match: 8. The CDR3 has 14 amino acids. Per the germline V gene, CDR1 is MNHEY and CDR2 is SVGAGI. DNA of the CDR3: TGTGCCAGCAGTTCCTGGACAGGGATCCGCGAGCAGTACTTC. This codes for CASSSWTGIREQYF.

The chain joins TRBV6-1 to TRBJ2-3, with 9 bases lining up with TRBD2. J lost 6 bases, V lost 6 bases, and 7 bases had no gene match. Germline-derived CDR1 and CDR2 are MNHNS and SASEGT. The CDR3 has 14 residues. CDR3 nucleotides: TGTGCCAGCAGGTCAAGCGGGAGGACCGATACGCAGTATTTT. This encodes CASRSSGRTDTQYF.

The chain employs TRBV19 and TRBJ1-2; D may be TRBD1 (6 bases). This CDR3 has 14 amino acids. Germline CDR1 LNHDA, CDR2 SQIVND (reference sequence). V was shortened by 1 base and J by 8 bases, with 14 bases between the two germline ends. The CDR3 bases are TGTGCCAGTAGTATAGGAGGGGGGCTACGAGGCTACACCTTC. Protein: CASSIGGGLRGYTF.

The chain joins TRBV7-9 to TRBJ1-3, with D perhaps TRBD1 (5 bases). This CDR3 has 18 residues. CDR1 SEHNR and CDR2 FQNEAQ come from the germline V gene (reference sequence). Trimming cost V 6 bases and J 0 bases, with 21 bases left between them. The CDR3 DNA reads TGTGCCAGCAGGCATAGGGGCGGCAGCGACCGCTCTGGAAACACCATATATTTT. Translating it yields CASRHRGGSDRSGNTIYF.

CDR3 DNA sequence: TGTGCCAGCAGTGACTTGGAGGGCGGGGAGCTGTTTTTT. Translating it yields CASSDLEGGELFF. The rearrangement uses TRBV6-4 and TRBJ2-2; possible D gene TRBD2, 6 bases. V dropped 1 base and J dropped 7 bases, with 7 bases sitting between them. The CDR3 runs to 13 residues. Germline V CDR1 and CDR2: MRHNA, SNTAGT.

The J gene is TRBJ1-6, the V gene TRBV27; a possible D gene is TRBD1 (5 bases). CDR1 and CDR2 from the germline V gene are MNHEY and SMNVEV (reference sequence). V lost 11 bases and J 6 bases, leaving 11 bases between the germline ends. This CDR3 comprises 12 residues. The CDR3 DNA follows: TGTGCCTCCAGGGTCGGTAATTCACCCCTCCACTTT. Translating gives CASRVGNSPLHF.

The V call is TRBV5-1, the J call TRBJ2-1, with 10 bases matching TRBD1. The V gene's germline CDR1 is SGHRS and CDR2 YFSETQ. This CDR3 contains 15 residues. The junction had 3 bases not matched to a gene; V was cut back by 0 bases and J by 6 bases. The CDR3 here is CASSLAGTGVNEQFF. In DNA, the CDR3 is TGCGCCAGCAGCTTGGCAGGGACAGGGGTCAATGAGCAGTTCTTC.

CDR3 in DNA: TGTGCCAGGGCTATTCAGGGGTACGGCACAGATACGCAGTATTTT. Protein product: CARAIQGYGTDTQYF. The genes are TRBV25-1 and TRBJ2-3; TRBD1 is a possible D gene (6 bases). CDR1 and CDR2 (germline): MGHDK, SYGVNS. The V end lost 9 bases, the J end lost 1 base, and 17 bases lay between the germline ends. The CDR3 consists of 15 residues. The full variable domain, completed using reference TRBV25-1 and TRBJ2-3, is EADIYQTPRYLVIGTGKKITLECSQTMGHDKMYWYQQDPGMELHLIHYSYGVNSTEKGDLSSESTVSRIRTEHFPLTLESARPSHTSQYLCARAIQGYGTDTQYFGPGTRLTVL.

The chain employs TRBV6-1 and TRBJ1-6; D uncertain. Trimming took off 2 bases at V and 7 bases at J, with 12 bases between the two ends. CDR1 is MNHNS and CDR2 is SASEGT in the germline V gene. The CDR3 runs 15 residues. As DNA, the CDR3 is TGTGCCAGCAGTGAACGGGCGATGAGGAATTCACCCCTCCACTTT. Translated, it gives CASSERAMRNSPLHF.

The chain links TRBV9 to TRBJ1-2; D remains ambiguous. The ends were cut back, 4 bases at V and 0 bases at J, with 10 bases in the middle. Germline CDR1 SGDLS, CDR2 YYNGEE. This CDR3 is built from 14 residues. CDR3 coding DNA: TGTGCCAGCAGCTACGGGGTAGCTAACTATGGCTACACCTTC. Translation gives CASSYGVANYGYTF.

The DNA of the CDR3 is TGTGCCAGTAGTATGGTAGGGTATAGCCACGAGCAGTACTTC. This gives the protein CASSMVGYSHEQYF. The rearrangement joins TRBV19 to TRBJ2-7; D gene unclear. The CDR3 contains 14 residues. V dropped 3 bases and J dropped 5 bases, with 14 bases sitting between them. Germline V lookup: CDR1 LNHDA, CDR2 SQIVND (reference sequence).

The chain carries TRBV27 and TRBJ1-5; the D is unclear. Germline-derived CDR1 and CDR2 are MNHEY and SMNVEV (reference sequence). V was pared by 3 bases and J by 5 bases, with 8 bases between. The CDR3 runs 13 residues. CDR3 nucleotides: TGTGCCAGCAGTTTCGGCGCAGATCAGCCCCAGCATTTT. Protein: CASSFGADQPQHF.